This T cell receptor (beta chain) emerged from a study of blood T cell repertoires in COVID-19. Looking at the study overall: From the United States, Italy and Spain came samples of acute and convalescent COVID-19.

Clones were read by immunoSEQ multiplex PCR, and TCRdb kept only the in-frame ones, dropping some. The repertoire has around 480,000 clones, about nine tenths of them found once; the top ten carry around 0.64%. Residents of 24 US areas, aged roughly 18 to 89 years, made up the participants. Membership in each cohort depended on participant-reported clinical history. The CDR3 sequence is 13 residues long. The V end was cut by 8 bases, the J end by 6 bases, with 16 bases between. Germline V gene data show CDR1 as MDHEN and CDR2 as SYDVKM. The chain joins TRBV28 to TRBJ1-2, with D unresolved. The origin of this receptor is a woman younger than 35 who had recovered from COVID-19. Source material: PBMCs or T cells enriched from blood (not recorded which). CDR3 residues: CASSSWGGNGYTF. The CDR3 nucleotides read TGTGCCAGCTCCTCCTGGGGAGGGAATGGCTACACCTTC.